These 18 T cell receptor beta chains came from one sample sequenced in a study of cytomegalovirus exposure and HLA in healthy donors. Libraries were prepared by immunoSEQ multiplex PCR; TCRdb keeps only in-frame clonotypes and omits some of them. The profile shows approximately 120,000 clones, 89% of them singletons. The sample taken for sequencing was PBMCs. These receptors came from a young woman in good health and CMV-seronegative.

This sequence joins TRBV10-3 and TRBJ2-5; TRBD1 might be the D (6 bases). The CDR3 loop spans 13 amino acids. The V and J ends lost 5 bases and 2 bases respectively, with 9 bases between them. Germline loops: CDR1 ENHRY, CDR2 SYGVKD. The chain's CDR3 is CAISRTAQETQYF. The CDR3 DNA is TGTGCCATCAGTAGGACAGCACAAGAGACCCAGTACTTC.

The chain is built from TRBV5-6 and TRBJ1-1; 8 bases are shared with TRBD1. With V trimmed by 5 bases and J by 12 bases, 12 bases remained unmatched. The CDR3 runs 13 residues. The germline V gene has CDR1 SGHDT and CDR2 YYEEEE. In DNA form, the CDR3 reads TGTGCCAGCAGTTTTTCCCTGGGACAGGCACCTTTCTTT. This sequence encodes CASSFSLGQAPFF. The entire variable domain, with the rest obtained from reference TRBV5-6 and TRBJ1-1, is as follows: DAGVTQSPTHLIKTRGQQVTLRCSPKSGHDTVSWYQQALGQGPQFIFQYYEEEERQRGNFPDRFSGHQFPNYSSELNVNALLLGDSALYLCASSFSLGQAPFFGQGTRLTVV.

The genes are TRBV11-3 and TRBJ2-7; 9 bases agree with TRBD2. CDR3 length: 16 residues. The junction had 6 bases not matched to a gene; V was cut back by 1 base and J by 2 bases. Germline CDR1 reads SGHNT; CDR2 reads YENEEA. CDR3 nucleotide sequence: TGTGCCAGCAGCTTAGGTTCTAGCGGGGACCCCTACGAGCAGTACTTC. It is translated as CASSLGSSGDPYEQYF.

This clone has only a few counts. The V and J genes are TRBV23-1 and TRBJ1-5; 11 bases agree with TRBD1. TRBV23-1 is assigned to the ORF class and has an uncertain function. The CDR3 sequence is 15 residues long. The V gene end was trimmed by 5 bases and the J gene end by 2 bases; junction bases not matched to a gene: 2. The CDR3 DNA is TGCGCCAGCAGTGGGACAGGGGGACGCAATCAGCCCCAGCATTTT. Residues: CASSGTGGRNQPQHF.

The chain links TRBV4-2 to TRBJ2-5, with a weak D call TRBD2 (5 bases). CDR1 is LGHNA and CDR2 is YNFKEQ in the germline V gene. This CDR3 spans 16 amino acids. Trimming left V 0 bases short and J 1 base short, with 12 bases between. CDR3 sequence: CASSQETSRGQETQYF. DNA of the CDR3: TGTGCCAGCAGCCAAGAAACTTCACGGGGCCAAGAGACCCAGTACTTC.

The V call is TRBV11-3, the J call TRBJ1-5; D may be TRBD1 (6 bases). CDR1 and CDR2 from the germline V gene are SGHNT and YENEEA. Trimming took off 3 bases at V and 7 bases at J, with 10 bases between the two ends. This CDR3 region has 13 residues. The CDR3 sequence: CASSFTGNQPQHF. CDR3 bases: TGTGCCAGCAGCTTCACAGGGAACCAGCCCCAGCATTTT.

The rearrangement links TRBV9 to TRBJ2-4; 12 nucleotides agree with TRBD1. Germline assignment: CDR1 SGDLS and CDR2 YYNGEE. V shed 3 bases and J 7 bases; nucleotides not matched to a gene: 14. This CDR3 comprises 18 residues. In DNA, the CDR3 is TGTGCCAGCAGCGAGTACGCCGGGACAGGGGGCGCCCACAACATTCAGTACTTC. This encodes CASSEYAGTGGAHNIQYF.

V gene TRBV19 combines with J gene TRBJ2-7, with 10 bases aligning to TRBD2. V shed 3 bases, J shed 3 bases, and the junction held 5 bases outside the gene matches. The CDR3 has 15 residues. Per germline, CDR1 LNHDA and CDR2 SQIVND (reference sequence). The CDR3 protein is CASSMSLAGVYEQYF. CDR3 in DNA: TGTGCCAGTAGTATGTCCCTAGCGGGAGTCTACGAGCAGTACTTC.

The count of this clone is one. The chain combines TRBV28 with TRBJ2-7, with D tentatively TRBD1 (6 bases). The V gene lost 2 bases and the J gene lost 3 bases, with 11 bases spanning the gap. Germline CDR1 and CDR2: MDHEN and SYDVKM. This CDR3 spans 14 amino acids. In DNA form, the CDR3 reads TGTGCCAGCAGTTTAAGGGGGTTGGGCTACGAGCAGTACTTC. Residues: CASSLRGLGYEQYF.

The J gene is TRBJ2-3, the V gene TRBV13, with 10 bases matching TRBD2. J gave up 6 bases and V 5 bases, and 11 bases lay outside the gene matches. Per the germline V gene, CDR1 is PRHDT and CDR2 is FYEKMQ (reference sequence). The CDR3 is 16 residues long. The CDR3 sequence: CASSPNLAGGADTQYF. For the CDR3, the DNA is TGTGCCAGCAGCCCAAATTTAGCGGGAGGCGCGGATACGCAGTATTTT.

The chain recombines TRBV28 with TRBJ2-7, with 8 positions matching TRBD2. Germline values: CDR1 MDHEN, CDR2 SYDVKM. The junction had 10 bases not matched to a gene; V was cut back by 6 bases and J by 6 bases. This CDR3 has 14 residues. CDR3 bases: TGTGCCAGCAGCACTCTAGCGGGTTTCTCCGAGCAGTACTTC. Translated, it gives CASSTLAGFSEQYF.

This sequence joins TRBV9 and TRBJ2-1; no definite D call. Between the trimmed V and J ends, which lost 0 bases and 7 bases, there was a span of 14 bases. Germline V lookup: CDR1 SGDLS, CDR2 YYNGEE. This CDR3 is 15 amino acids long. CDR3 amino acids: CASSVAPNTGNEQFF. CDR3 nucleotide sequence: TGTGCCAGCAGCGTAGCCCCAAACACGGGTAATGAGCAGTTCTTC.

This chain uses TRBV9 with TRBJ1-3; tentatively, D is TRBD1 (6 bases). Per the germline V gene, CDR1 is SGDLS and CDR2 is YYNGEE. The CDR3 is 17 residues long. V was clipped by 4 bases and J by 0 bases, with 17 bases between them. This CDR3 is CASSPRLGQFSGNTIYF. The CDR3 region has the DNA TGTGCCAGCAGCCCAAGACTTGGACAGTTCTCTGGAAACACCATATATTTT.

The chain recombines TRBV27 with TRBJ2-7; 9 bases are a match to TRBD2. Germline V gene sequence: CDR1 MNHEY, CDR2 SMNVEV (reference sequence). V dropped 2 bases and J dropped 0; count of bases not matched to a gene: 8. The CDR3 has 17 residues. The CDR3 region is CASSLPIAGEGSYEQYF. DNA for the CDR3: TGTGCCAGCAGTTTACCGATAGCGGGAGAGGGCTCCTACGAGCAGTACTTC.

The chain recombines TRBV11-2 with TRBJ2-7, with 11 bases aligning to TRBD2. The CDR3 loop spans 19 amino acids. Germline V gene data show CDR1 as SGHAT and CDR2 as FQNNGV. J lost 2 bases, V lost 8 bases, and 20 bases had no gene match. CDR3 nucleotides: TGTGCCAGCTTGCGAGGGGGTACTAGCGGGAGTTCCTATACCTACGAGCAGTACTTC. Amino acid sequence: CASLRGGTSGSSYTYEQYF.

This chain connects TRBV19 to TRBJ2-7, with a possible D match to TRBD1 (5 bases). The CDR3 runs 14 residues. Germline-derived CDR1 and CDR2 are LNHDA and SQIVND (reference sequence). Trimming stripped 3 bases from V and 11 bases from J, with 20 bases between. The CDR3 nucleotides are TGTGCCAGTAGTATCGGGCACGCAAAGGGGATAGAGTACTTC. This gives the protein CASSIGHAKGIEYF.

The chain carries TRBV2 and TRBJ2-7, with D tentatively TRBD2 (6 bases). CDR3 length: 17 amino acids. In germline, CDR1 is SNHLY, CDR2 FYNNEI. Trimming cost V 5 bases and J 3 bases, with 23 bases left between them. This CDR3 reads CASSPRDSFPLFYEQYF. CDR3 coding DNA: TGTGCCAGCAGTCCCCGGGACTCCTTTCCCCTCTTCTACGAGCAGTACTTC.

The chain employs TRBV19 and TRBJ2-7; 10 bases line up with TRBD1. V shed 6 bases and J 1 base; nucleotides not matched to a gene: 9. Germline V gene lookup returns CDR1 LNHDA and CDR2 SQIVND (reference sequence). The CDR3 contains 16 residues. The DNA of the CDR3 is TGTGCCAGTAGGTCGAGGTCGGGACAGGGGTCCTACGAGCAGTACTTC. Amino acid sequence: CASRSRSGQGSYEQYF.